This passage covers 9 T cell receptor beta chains from one sample sequenced in a study of cytomegalovirus exposure and HLA in healthy donors (TCRdb year 2017). The library was built by means of the immunoSEQ multiplex PCR assay. TCRdb mirrors the immuneACCESS table, restricted to in-frame sequences. Some clones are absent from its copies; in checked studies, under half trace to an unresolved V gene, and the reason for the others is unknown. The sample yields some 90,000 clones; roughly 96% were counted once. The ten largest clones represent 0.78% of the sample. Sequencing used PBMCs. The receptor set was obtained from a man aged 18-30 years in good health and CMV-seronegative.

The chain uses TRBV6-1 and TRBJ2-1; 9 bases fit TRBD2. The germline CDR1 and CDR2 sequences are MNHNS and SASEGT. The CDR3 loop spans 14 amino acids. Trimming at V came to 6 bases and at J to 7 bases, leaving 7 bases not matched to a gene. The CDR3 is CASRAGGQVNEQFF. The CDR3 bases are TGTGCCAGCAGGGCGGGAGGGCAGGTAAATGAGCAGTTCTTC.

As DNA, the CDR3 is TGTGCCAGCAGCCTTAGCGGGATGTTGACAGATACGCAGTATTTT. Protein: CASSLSGMLTDTQYF. V usage is TRBV28 and J usage is TRBJ2-3; 8 bases align to TRBD2. Looked up from germline, CDR1 is MDHEN and CDR2 is SYDVKM. The length of the CDR3 is 15 residues. With V trimmed by 6 bases and J by 3 bases, 8 bases remained unmatched.

DNA for the CDR3: TGTGCTAGTGGTTTGGGACAGGGGTATGAAAAACTGTTTTTT. Translating it yields CASGLGQGYEKLFF. The V call is TRBV12-5, the J call TRBJ1-4; 8 bases align to TRBD1. Per the germline V gene, CDR1 is LGHNT and CDR2 is FRNRAP. V lost 1 base and J lost 6; bases outside the gene matches: 1. The CDR3 consists of 14 residues.

CDR3 nucleotide sequence: TGTGCCAGTAGTACCCGGGACACGTATCTATCATTGGAGGGCTACACCTTC. It yields the protein CASSTRDTYLSLEGYTF. The gene calls are TRBV19 and TRBJ1-2; maybe TRBD1 (6 bases). CDR3 length equals 17 residues. In germline, CDR1 is LNHDA, CDR2 SQIVND (reference sequence). Trimming took off 4 bases at V and 8 bases at J, with 26 bases between the two ends.

The V gene is TRBV5-6, the J gene TRBJ1-1; D may be TRBD1 (5 bases). V lost 0 bases and J 3 bases, leaving 12 bases between the germline ends. This CDR3 region has 15 residues. The germline gives CDR1 SGHDT, CDR2 YYEEEE. The CDR3 coding sequence is TGTGCCAGCAGCTTGGCGGGGGGTGGACACACTGAAGCTTTCTTT. Amino acid sequence: CASSLAGGGHTEAFF. Full variable domain (rest looked up from reference TRBV5-6 and TRBJ1-1): DAGVTQSPTHLIKTRGQQVTLRCSPKSGHDTVSWYQQALGQGPQFIFQYYEEEERQRGNFPDRFSGHQFPNYSSELNVNALLLGDSALYLCASSLAGGGHTEAFFGQGTRLTVV.

V gene TRBV27 combines with J gene TRBJ2-1; perhaps TRBD1 as D (6 bases). The CDR3 has 13 residues. Between the trimmed V and J ends, which lost 0 bases and 7 bases, there was a span of 7 bases. Germline values: CDR1 MNHEY, CDR2 SMNVEV (reference sequence). The CDR3 nucleotides are TGTGCCAGCAGTTTATCGAGGGGGAATGAGCAGTTCTTC. Its protein is CASSLSRGNEQFF.

This clone appeared a single time. The chain is built from TRBV7-3 and TRBJ2-3; TRBD1 is a possible D gene (5 bases). V was shortened by 2 bases and J by 4 bases, with 10 bases between the two germline ends. Germline lookup yields CDR1 SGHTA and CDR2 FQGTGA. This CDR3 has 14 amino acids. CDR3 in amino acids: CASSLGRASDTQYF. DNA of the CDR3: TGTGCCAGCAGCTTAGGCAGGGCCTCAGATACGCAGTATTTT. The full variable domain, rest sourced from reference TRBV7-3 and TRBJ2-3, is GAGVSQTPSNKVTEKGKYVELRCDPISGHTALYWYRQSLGQGPEFLIYFQGTGAADDSGLPNDRFFAVRPEGSVSTLKIQRTERGDSAVYLCASSLGRASDTQYFGPGTRLTVL.

The V gene is TRBV7-9, the J gene TRBJ2-1; D not certain. Germline assignment: CDR1 SEHNR and CDR2 FQNEAQ (reference sequence). The CDR3 is 12 residues long. The V end lost 2 bases, the J end lost 8 bases, and 7 bases lay between the germline ends. CDR3 coding DNA: TGTGCCAGCAGCTTACCCAACTATGAGCAGTTCTTC. Translation gives CASSLPNYEQFF.

The chain recombines TRBV27 with TRBJ1-5; D unresolved. Germline assignment: CDR1 MNHEY and CDR2 SMNVEV (reference sequence). CDR3 size: 14 residues. The germline V and J ends were trimmed by 2 bases and 6 bases, with 11 bases remaining between them. The chain's CDR3 is CASSLKGRSQPQHF. For the CDR3, the DNA is TGTGCCAGCAGTTTAAAAGGCAGGTCTCAGCCCCAGCATTTT.